Listed here are 13 T cell receptor beta chains from one sample, sequenced in a study of cytomegalovirus exposure and HLA in healthy donors. Amplification used 60 Vbeta primers and 13 Jbeta primers. Here immunoSEQ multiplex PCR was the method, and the copy in TCRdb shows in-frame clones only, minus some. The data hold about 200,000 clones, with around 75% observed a single time. Sequencing used PBMCs. These receptors all stem from a woman aged 45 to 65 in good health and CMV-seronegative.

The CDR3 DNA reads TGCGCCAGCAGCTTGGCCGGAGCGGGCGGGCTCCAGAATGAGCAGTTCTTC. This sequence encodes CASSLAGAGGLQNEQFF. The chain combines TRBV5-1 with TRBJ2-1; TRBD2 is a possible D gene (6 bases). CDR3 length: 17 amino acids. V lost 0 bases, J lost 7 bases, and 20 bases lay in between. CDR1 SGHRS and CDR2 YFSETQ come from the germline V gene.

This clone was seen a few times. The chain joins TRBV9 to TRBJ1-2; D is perhaps TRBD1 (6 bases). This CDR3 is 15 amino acids long. In germline, CDR1 is SGDLS, CDR2 YYNGEE. V shed 3 bases and J shed 3 bases, with 15 bases lying between them. CDR3 protein: CASSALRQAHYGYTF. The CDR3, as DNA: TGTGCCAGCAGCGCCCTCCGACAGGCACACTATGGCTACACCTTC.

The V gene is TRBV14, the J gene TRBJ1-1, with 8 bases identical to TRBD1. J lost 7 bases, V lost 1 base, and 14 bases had no gene match. The germline gives CDR1 SGHDN, CDR2 FVKESK. The CDR3 extends over 17 amino acids. The CDR3 region is CASSQGEFDRGPVEAFF. The CDR3 DNA follows: TGTGCCAGCAGCCAAGGTGAGTTCGACAGGGGACCTGTTGAAGCTTTCTTT.

V is TRBV7-3 and J is TRBJ2-3; D not certain. Germline V gene sequence: CDR1 SGHTA, CDR2 FQGTGA. This CDR3 is built from 13 residues. V was trimmed by 3 bases and J by 1 base, leaving 5 bases between them. In DNA, the CDR3 is TGTGCCAGCAGCTTCATAGGCACAGATACGCAGTATTTT. This gives the protein CASSFIGTDTQYF.

The chain links TRBV4-2 to TRBJ1-5; perhaps TRBD1 as D (5 bases). This CDR3 region has 21 residues. The germline gives CDR1 LGHNA, CDR2 YNFKEQ. V was trimmed by 0 bases and J by 0 bases, leaving 24 bases between them. The chain's CDR3 is CASSQDRPLGQPKLSNQPQHF. In DNA, the CDR3 is TGTGCCAGCAGCCAAGATCGGCCCCTGGGGCAACCTAAACTTAGCAATCAGCCCCAGCATTTT.

The gene calls are TRBV5-4 and TRBJ2-1, with 11 bases identical to TRBD1. The CDR3 is 16 residues long. Germline V gives CDR1 SGHNT, CDR2 YYREEE (reference sequence). V lost 0 bases to trimming and J lost 7 bases; unmatched junction nucleotides: 6. Here the CDR3 DNA reads TGTGCCAGCAGCTTGGCCGGGACAGGGGGGCTAAATGAGCAGTTCTTC. Translated, it gives CASSLAGTGGLNEQFF.

This chain links TRBV4-1 with TRBJ2-1; 10 nucleotides align to TRBD2. Germline lookup yields CDR1 MGHRA and CDR2 YSYEKL. J gave up 9 bases and V 0 bases, and 8 bases lay outside the gene matches. This CDR3 has 16 residues. The CDR3 sequence: CASSQDILAGGFEQFF. The CDR3 coding sequence is TGCGCCAGCAGCCAAGATATTTTAGCGGGAGGATTTGAGCAGTTCTTC.

This clone occurred a few times. This chain joins TRBV2 and TRBJ2-2, with D unresolved. Trimming pared 1 base from V and 1 base from J, leaving 7 bases between. This CDR3 has 15 residues. Germline V lookup: CDR1 SNHLY, CDR2 FYNNEI. CDR3 region: CASSEGLVNTGELFF. DNA for the CDR3: TGTGCCAGCAGTGAAGGGCTGGTGAACACCGGGGAGCTGTTTTTT.

This clone was observed a single time. J is TRBJ2-7 and V is TRBV9, with D possibly being TRBD2 (7 bases). Per germline, CDR1 SGDLS and CDR2 YYNGEE. Trimming took 3 bases from V and 0 from J, leaving 16 bases between them. The CDR3 consists of 16 residues. CDR3 in amino acids: CASSAGRGGSSYEQYF. The CDR3, as DNA: TGTGCCAGCAGCGCTGGGAGGGGGGGGAGCTCCTACGAGCAGTACTTC.

This rearrangement joins TRBV5-4 to TRBJ2-2, with D uncertain. Germline V lookup: CDR1 SGHNT, CDR2 YYREEE (reference sequence). Trimming stripped 0 bases from V and 7 bases from J, with 7 bases between. The CDR3 contains 13 residues. The CDR3 reads CASSLDLVGELFF. In DNA form, the CDR3 reads TGTGCCAGCAGCTTGGACCTAGTCGGGGAGCTGTTTTTT.

This clone occurred once. The chain couples TRBV5-6 to TRBJ1-2; D call uncertain. The CDR3 totals 14 residues. Germline V gene lookup returns CDR1 SGHDT and CDR2 YYEEEE. The V end was cut by 1 base, the J end by 8 bases, with 15 bases between. The CDR3 coding sequence is TGTGCCAGCAGCTTGCGACCGGGAAAACGAGGCTACACCTTC. Translating gives CASSLRPGKRGYTF.

V and J are TRBV28 and TRBJ2-3; tentative D call: TRBD2 (6 bases). The CDR3 is 13 amino acids. V gave up 3 bases and J gave up 6 bases, with 10 bases separating them. Per the germline V gene, CDR1 is MDHEN and CDR2 is SYDVKM. The CDR3: CASSLSGGDTQYF. CDR3 DNA: TGTGCCAGCAGTTTGTCCGGGGGTGATACGCAGTATTTT. Variable domain in full (rest from reference TRBV28 and TRBJ2-3): DVKVTQSSRYLVKRTGEKVFLECVQDMDHENMFWYRQDPGLGLRLIYFSYDVKMKEKGDIPEGYSVSREKKERFSLILESASTNQTSMYLCASSLSGGDTQYFGPGTRLTVL.

V and J are TRBV27 and TRBJ2-3; 12 positions match TRBD2. The CDR3 has 17 residues. Germline assignment: CDR1 MNHEY and CDR2 SMNVEV (reference sequence). J lost 6 bases, V lost 5 bases, and 12 bases had no gene match. The CDR3 spells CASSPLAGGTPGDTQYF. The CDR3 nucleotides are TGTGCCAGCAGTCCCCTAGCGGGAGGGACGCCGGGGGATACGCAGTATTTT.